This TCR beta chain comes out of a study of blood T cells in healthy people across ages. General observations from the study: Donors of long life had a larger count of naive CD4+ cells and greater diversity than aged donors. Diversity figures based on one million T cells were deemed too low. Per-million-T-cell TCR beta diversity fell roughly linearly with age.

This clonotype was picked up one time. What it binds is not known. The CDR3 has 14 residues. Germline loops: CDR1 DFQATT, CDR2 SNEGSKA (reference sequence). The V end was cut by 4 bases, the J end by 3 bases, with 13 bases between. Using a J-beta primer mix together with a sample-barcoded 5' primer, a second PCR was run for roughly 6 to 12 cycles. A single record per CDR3 protein comes from TCRdb applying MiXCR to the 5' RACE reads. The sample yields about 2 million distinct CDR3 sequences, just under 50% seen once. The rearrangement links TRBV20-1 to TRBJ2-1, with D possibly TRBD2 on 6 matching bases. Sequencing was performed on blood. The clonotype comes from a woman aged 40 to 49 in good health. The CDR3 spells CSANGRDFYNEQFF. The DNA for the CDR3 is TGCAGTGCTAATGGTCGGGACTTCTACAATGAGCAGTTCTTC.